A single sample gave rise to the 14 T cell receptor beta chains below, sequenced in a study of shared clonotypes between healthy human individuals. Here immunoSEQ multiplex PCR was the method, and the copy in TCRdb shows in-frame clones only, minus some. The sample holds 2 million to 2.5 million clones, 85% to 95% seen once. Sample: naive CD4+ T cells from PBMCs. Specified subset: CD45RA+ positively selected. These receptors were taken from a young man in good health. Some clones in this sample may be carry-over from other donors' samples.

In regard to this clone: At the DNA level, this CDR3 is encoded by other sequences in the same sample as well. The J gene is TRBJ2-7, the V gene TRBV5-6; no clear D. The CDR3 extends over 12 amino acids. The germline V and J ends were trimmed by 2 bases and 1 base, with 4 bases remaining between them. The V gene's germline CDR1 is SGHDT and CDR2 YYEEEE. CDR3 DNA sequence: TGTGCCAGCAGCTTAAGATCCTACGAGCAGTACTTC. Translated, it gives CASSLRSYEQYF.

The CDR3 region is CASKYNKPYEQYF. CDR3 sequence (DNA): TGTGCCAGCAAGTACAACAAACCCTACGAGCAGTACTTC. The J gene is TRBJ2-7, the V gene TRBV7-3; no clear D. Trimming pared 7 bases from V and 2 bases from J, leaving 12 bases between. Germline-derived CDR1 and CDR2 are SGHTA and FQGTGA. The CDR3 loop spans 13 amino acids.

The genes are TRBV21-1 and TRBJ1-5. TRBV21-1 corresponds to a pseudogene. This CDR3 comprises 19 residues. In DNA form, the CDR3 reads TGTGCACCCGAGGGGGTCAGGGAGGAGGTAAGCATAAGCAATCAGCCCCAGCATTTT. This codes for CAPEGVREEVSISNQPQHF.

This CDR3 reads CASRLGGYSPLHF. The CDR3 DNA follows: TGTGCCAGCAGACTCGGGGGTTATTCACCCCTCCACTTT. The chain joins TRBV6-5 to TRBJ1-6; perhaps TRBD1 as D (5 bases). V gave up 6 bases and J gave up 8 bases, with 11 bases separating them. The length of the CDR3 is 13 residues. Germline V gene lookup returns CDR1 MNHEY and CDR2 SVGAGI.

The table lists this clone with a count of one. The chain carries TRBV10-2 and TRBJ2-3; TRBD1 might be the D (6 bases). V lost 5 bases and J lost 0, with 12 bases in between. This CDR3 has 15 residues. Germline CDR1 and CDR2: WSHSY and SAAADI. In nucleotides, the CDR3 is TGCGCCAGCAGTTTCCCCGGACAGAGCACAGATACGCAGTATTTT. Its protein is CASSFPGQSTDTQYF.

The chain combines TRBV10-2 with TRBJ1-5, with TRBD1 matching over 8 bases. Germline assignment: CDR1 WSHSY and CDR2 SAAADI. The V and J ends lost 2 bases and 1 base, in that order; junction bases with no gene match: 7. The CDR3 loop spans 17 amino acids. Here the CDR3 reads CASSEPGQEWSNQPQHF. As DNA, the CDR3 is TGCGCCAGCAGTGAGCCGGGACAGGAATGGAGCAATCAGCCCCAGCATTTT.

This chain joins TRBV5-1 and TRBJ1-2; D is possibly TRBD1 (6 bases). The V end was cut by 0 bases, the J end by 6 bases, with 9 bases between. The germline CDR1 and CDR2 sequences are SGHRS and YFSETQ. The CDR3 is 13 amino acids. The CDR3 sequence: CASSLDRENGYTF. The CDR3 coding sequence is TGCGCCAGCAGCTTGGACAGGGAGAATGGCTACACCTTC.

V and J are TRBV19 and TRBJ1-5, with D possibly TRBD1 on 5 matching bases. The CDR3 consists of 15 residues. CDR1 is LNHDA and CDR2 is SQIVND in the germline V gene (reference sequence). V dropped 2 bases and J dropped 5 bases, with 13 bases sitting between them. CDR3 in amino acids: CASSIILGGDQPQHF. The CDR3 coding sequence is TGTGCCAGTAGTATAATATTGGGGGGAGATCAGCCCCAGCATTTT.

The chain carries TRBV7-9 and TRBJ2-1; 7 bases agree with TRBD2. Germline lookup yields CDR1 SEHNR and CDR2 FQNEAQ (reference sequence). V shed 4 bases, J shed 4 bases, and the junction held 10 bases outside the gene matches. The CDR3 spans 16 residues. CDR3: CASSSHASGLYNEQFF. DNA for the CDR3: TGTGCCAGCAGCTCGCATGCTAGCGGTCTATACAATGAGCAGTTCTTC.

The J gene is TRBJ2-2, the V gene TRBV11-2; TRBD2 is a possible D gene (5 bases). Trimming stripped 6 bases from V and 1 base from J, with 12 bases between. Germline CDR1 reads SGHAT; CDR2 reads FQNNGV. The CDR3 totals 15 residues. The DNA of the CDR3 is TGTGCCAGCAGTTCCCGGGGTTTGAACACCGGGGAGCTGTTTTTT. This sequence encodes CASSSRGLNTGELFF.

For the CDR3, the DNA is TGTGCCAGCAGCTCGGCATTAGCTCGCGAGCAGTACTTC. Residues: CASSSALAREQYF. This chain uses TRBV7-2 with TRBJ2-7; no definite D call. The V gene's germline CDR1 is SGHTA and CDR2 FQGNSA. This CDR3 spans 13 amino acids. V shed 4 bases and J shed 6 bases, with 13 bases lying between them.

This clone was recorded only once. J is TRBJ2-7 and V is TRBV6-5; D not certain. The V and J ends lost 2 bases and 0 bases respectively, with 8 bases between them. This CDR3 contains 14 residues. Germline lookup yields CDR1 MNHEY and CDR2 SVGAGI. The CDR3: CASSYMGGSYEQYF. CDR3 sequence (DNA): TGTGCCAGCAGTTACATGGGCGGCTCCTACGAGCAGTACTTC.

The chain recombines TRBV9 with TRBJ2-1, with TRBD2 matching 7 bases. Trimming removed 4 bases from V and 8 bases from J; junction bases left unmatched: 12. The germline V gene has CDR1 SGDLS and CDR2 YYNGEE. This CDR3 contains 15 residues. For the CDR3, the DNA is TGTGCCAGCAGCCCCGGGCGGGAGACCGTCTATGAGCAGTTCTTC. This sequence encodes CASSPGRETVYEQFF.

The V call is TRBV29-1, the J call TRBJ2-3, with D possibly being TRBD1 (5 bases). V shed 4 bases and J shed 0 bases, with 14 bases lying between them. The CDR3 spans 15 residues. The germline V gene encodes CDR1 SQVTM and CDR2 ANQGSEA. The CDR3 DNA follows: TGCAGCGTTGCCAAGACAGCCACTAGCACAGATACGCAGTATTTT. This encodes CSVAKTATSTDTQYF.